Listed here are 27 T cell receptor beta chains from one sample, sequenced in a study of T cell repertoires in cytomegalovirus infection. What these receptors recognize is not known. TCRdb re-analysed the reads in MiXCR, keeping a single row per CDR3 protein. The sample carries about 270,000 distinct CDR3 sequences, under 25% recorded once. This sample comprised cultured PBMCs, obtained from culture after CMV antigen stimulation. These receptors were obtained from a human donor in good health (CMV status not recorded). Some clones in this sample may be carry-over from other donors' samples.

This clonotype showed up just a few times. The CDR3 loop reads CASSHDATRGNTEAFF. The CDR3 coding sequence is TGCGCCAGCAGCCATGACGCGACACGGGGGAACACTGAAGCTTTCTTT. The V and J genes are TRBV4-1 and TRBJ1-1; D remains unclear. The CDR3 consists of 16 residues. Germline CDR1 and CDR2: MGHRA and YSYEKL. Trimming cost V 3 bases and J 1 base, with 15 bases left between them.

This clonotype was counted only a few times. The CDR3 sequence is CASRFTSGAYNEQFF. CDR3 bases: TGTGCCAGCAGATTTACTAGCGGGGCTTACAATGAGCAGTTCTTC. The genes are TRBV7-2 and TRBJ2-1, with 10 bases matching TRBD2. The CDR3 extends over 15 amino acids. Germline CDR1 SGHTA, CDR2 FQGNSA. V dropped 6 bases and J dropped 4; count of bases not matched to a gene: 6.

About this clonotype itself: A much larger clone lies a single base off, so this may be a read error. CDR3 bases: TGTGCCAGGAGTTACTGGGGGGCCACAGATACGCAGTATTTT. Its translation: CARSYWGATDTQYF. V usage is TRBV6-6 and J usage is TRBJ2-3; D tentatively reads TRBD1 or TRBD2 (6 bases each). Per germline, CDR1 MNHNY and CDR2 SVGAGI (reference sequence). The CDR3 runs 14 residues.

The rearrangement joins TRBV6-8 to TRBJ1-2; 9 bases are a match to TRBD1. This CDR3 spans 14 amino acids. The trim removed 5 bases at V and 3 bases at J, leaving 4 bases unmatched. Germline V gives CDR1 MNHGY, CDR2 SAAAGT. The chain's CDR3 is CASSRTGAHYGYTF. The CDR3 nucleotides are TGTGCCAGCAGTCGGACAGGGGCACACTATGGCTACACCTTC.

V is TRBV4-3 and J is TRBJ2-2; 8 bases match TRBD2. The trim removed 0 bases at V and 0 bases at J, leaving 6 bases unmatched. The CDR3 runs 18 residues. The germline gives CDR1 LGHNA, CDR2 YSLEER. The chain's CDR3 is CASSQDPAGGANTGELFF. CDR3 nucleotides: TGCGCCAGCAGCCAAGATCCGGCGGGAGGTGCGAACACCGGGGAGCTGTTTTTT.

The CDR3 here is CASSLKGAGINNEQFF. CDR3 bases: TGTGCCAGCAGTTTAAAGGGGGCAGGGATCAACAATGAGCAGTTCTTC. V usage is TRBV12-3 or TRBV12-4 and J usage is TRBJ2-1, with 7 bases matching TRBD1. V was pared by 2 bases and J by 5 bases, with 9 bases of the junction left unmatched. CDR3 size: 16 residues.

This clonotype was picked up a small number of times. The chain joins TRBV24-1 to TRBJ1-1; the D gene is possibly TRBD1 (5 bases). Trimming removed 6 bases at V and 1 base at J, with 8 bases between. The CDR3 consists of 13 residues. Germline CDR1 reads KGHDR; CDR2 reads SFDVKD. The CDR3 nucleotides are TGTGCCACCAGTAGGGGTGAGAACACTGAAGCTTTCTTT. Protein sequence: CATSRGENTEAFF.

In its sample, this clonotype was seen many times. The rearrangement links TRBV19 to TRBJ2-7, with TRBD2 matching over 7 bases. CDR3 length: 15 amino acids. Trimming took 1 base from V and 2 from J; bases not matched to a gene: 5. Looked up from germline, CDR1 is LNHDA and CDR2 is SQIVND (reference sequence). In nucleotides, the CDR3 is TGTGCCAGTAGTATAGGGGTAGCGGGCACCTACGAGCAGTACGTC. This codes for CASSIGVAGTYEQYV.

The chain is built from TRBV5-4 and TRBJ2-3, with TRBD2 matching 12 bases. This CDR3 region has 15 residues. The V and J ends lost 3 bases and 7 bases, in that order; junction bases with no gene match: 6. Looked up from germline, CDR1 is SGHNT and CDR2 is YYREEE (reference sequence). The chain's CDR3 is CASSSSSGRGHTQYF. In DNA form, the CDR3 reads TGTGCCAGCAGCTCATCTAGCGGGAGGGGTCATACGCAGTATTTT. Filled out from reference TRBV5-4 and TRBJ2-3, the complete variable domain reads ETGVTQSPTHLIKTRGQQVTLRCSSQSGHNTVSWYQQALGQGPQFIFQYYREEENGRGNFPPRFSGLQFPNYSSELNVNALELDDSALYLCASSSSSGRGHTQYFGPGTRLTVL.

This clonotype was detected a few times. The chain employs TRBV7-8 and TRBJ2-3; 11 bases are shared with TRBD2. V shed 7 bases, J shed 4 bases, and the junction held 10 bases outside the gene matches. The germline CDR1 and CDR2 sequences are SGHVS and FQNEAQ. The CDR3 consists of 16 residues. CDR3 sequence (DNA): TGTGCCAGCATCCCGCGTCTAGCGGGAGGATCAGATACGCAGTATTTT. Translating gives CASIPRLAGGSDTQYF.

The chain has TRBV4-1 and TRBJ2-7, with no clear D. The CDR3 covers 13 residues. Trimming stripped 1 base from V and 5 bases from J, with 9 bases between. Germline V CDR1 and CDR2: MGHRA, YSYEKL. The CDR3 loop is CASSQVGLDEQYF. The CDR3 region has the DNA TGCGCCAGCAGCCAAGTAGGCTTGGACGAGCAGTACTTC.

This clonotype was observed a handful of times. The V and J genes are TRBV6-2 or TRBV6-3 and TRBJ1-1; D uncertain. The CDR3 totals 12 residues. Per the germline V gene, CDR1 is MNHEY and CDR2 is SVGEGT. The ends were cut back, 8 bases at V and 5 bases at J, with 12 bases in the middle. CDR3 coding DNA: TGTGCCAGCGAGGACGCGAGGACTGAAGCTTTCTTT. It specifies CASEDARTEAFF.

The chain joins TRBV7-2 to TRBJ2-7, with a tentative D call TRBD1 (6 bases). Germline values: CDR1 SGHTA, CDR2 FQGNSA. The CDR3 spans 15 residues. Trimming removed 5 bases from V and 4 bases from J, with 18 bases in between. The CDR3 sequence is CASSAAAGTSYEQYF. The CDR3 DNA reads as TGTGCCAGCAGCGCAGCCGCCGGGACATCATACGAGCAGTACTTC.

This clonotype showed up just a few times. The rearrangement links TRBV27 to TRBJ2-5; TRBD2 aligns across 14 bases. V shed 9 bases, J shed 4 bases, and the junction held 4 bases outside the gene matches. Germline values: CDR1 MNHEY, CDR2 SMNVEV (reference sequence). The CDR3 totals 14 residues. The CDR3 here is CASPTSGRGETQYF. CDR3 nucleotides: TGTGCCAGTCCGACTAGCGGGAGGGGAGAGACCCAGTACTTC.

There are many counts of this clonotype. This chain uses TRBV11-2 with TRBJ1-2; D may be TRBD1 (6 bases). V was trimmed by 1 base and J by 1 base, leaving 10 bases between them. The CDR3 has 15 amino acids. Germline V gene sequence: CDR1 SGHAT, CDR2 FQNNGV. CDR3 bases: TGTGCCAGCAGCTTAGCAAGGGGGATTAACTATGGCTACACCTTC. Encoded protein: CASSLARGINYGYTF.

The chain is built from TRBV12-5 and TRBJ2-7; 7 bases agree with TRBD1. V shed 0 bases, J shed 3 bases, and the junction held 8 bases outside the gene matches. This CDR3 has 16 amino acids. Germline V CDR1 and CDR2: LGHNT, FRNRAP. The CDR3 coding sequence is TGTGCTAGTGGTTTGGTACTAGGGACAGATCTCTACGAGCAGTACGTC. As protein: CASGLVLGTDLYEQYV.

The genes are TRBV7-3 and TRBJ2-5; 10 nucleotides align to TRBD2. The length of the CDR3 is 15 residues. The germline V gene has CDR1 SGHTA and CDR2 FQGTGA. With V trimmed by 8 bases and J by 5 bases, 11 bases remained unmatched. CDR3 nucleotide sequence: TGTGCCAGCGGGGGGAGCGGGAGGGTGGAGGAGACCCAGTACTTC. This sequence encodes CASGGSGRVEETQYF.

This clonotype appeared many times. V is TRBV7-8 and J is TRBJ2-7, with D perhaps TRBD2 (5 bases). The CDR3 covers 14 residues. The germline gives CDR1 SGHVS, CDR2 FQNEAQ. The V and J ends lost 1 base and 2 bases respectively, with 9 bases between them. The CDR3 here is CASSLGETTYEQYV. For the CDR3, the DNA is TGTGCCAGCAGCTTAGGGGAGACAACCTACGAGCAGTACGTC.

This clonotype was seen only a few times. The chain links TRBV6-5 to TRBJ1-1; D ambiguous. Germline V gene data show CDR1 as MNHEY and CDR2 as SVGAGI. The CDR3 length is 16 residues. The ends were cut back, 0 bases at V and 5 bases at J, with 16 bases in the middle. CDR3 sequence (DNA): TGTGCCAGCAGTTACTCGAACGGGTTCCGGCTGACTGAAGCTTTCTTT. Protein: CASSYSNGFRLTEAFF.

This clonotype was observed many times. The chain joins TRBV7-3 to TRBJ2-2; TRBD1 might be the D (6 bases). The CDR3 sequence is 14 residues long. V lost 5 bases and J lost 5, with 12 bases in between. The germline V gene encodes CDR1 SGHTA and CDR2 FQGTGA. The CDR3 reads CASSPGQTTGELFF. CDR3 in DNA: TGTGCCAGCAGCCCTGGACAGACAACCGGGGAGCTGTTTTTT.

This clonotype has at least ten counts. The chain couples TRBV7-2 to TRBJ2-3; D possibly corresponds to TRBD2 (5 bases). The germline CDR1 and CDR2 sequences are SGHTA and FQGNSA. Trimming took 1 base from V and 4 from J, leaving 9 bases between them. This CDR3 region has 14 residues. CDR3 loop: CASSLDGIADTQYF. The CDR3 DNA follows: TGTGCCAGCAGCTTAGACGGGATAGCAGATACGCAGTATTTT.

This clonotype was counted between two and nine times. The CDR3 coding sequence is TGTGCCAGCACTGATTATAGCGGGAGGCCGAGCTCCTACGAGCAGTACTTC. Translation: CASTDYSGRPSSYEQYF. V and J are TRBV6-2 or TRBV6-3 and TRBJ2-7; 10 positions match TRBD2. The CDR3 extends over 17 amino acids. Trimming removed 7 bases from V and 0 bases from J; junction bases left unmatched: 12. Germline loops: CDR1 MNHEY, CDR2 SVGEGT.

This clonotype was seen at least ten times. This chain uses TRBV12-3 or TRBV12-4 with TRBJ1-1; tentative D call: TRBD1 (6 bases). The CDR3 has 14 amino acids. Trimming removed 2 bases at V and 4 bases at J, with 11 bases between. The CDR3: CASSLSGGPTEAFF. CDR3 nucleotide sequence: TGTGCCAGCAGTTTAAGCGGGGGCCCCACTGAAGCTTTCTTT.

CDR3 sequence reads: CASSQDGFSGGYTF. DNA for the CDR3: TGCGCCAGCAGCCAAGATGGGTTCAGCGGTGGCTACACCTTC. The genes are TRBV4-1 and TRBJ1-2, with D uncertain. Trimming took off 0 bases at V and 7 bases at J, with 12 bases between the two ends. This CDR3 contains 14 residues. Germline V gene sequence: CDR1 MGHRA, CDR2 YSYEKL.

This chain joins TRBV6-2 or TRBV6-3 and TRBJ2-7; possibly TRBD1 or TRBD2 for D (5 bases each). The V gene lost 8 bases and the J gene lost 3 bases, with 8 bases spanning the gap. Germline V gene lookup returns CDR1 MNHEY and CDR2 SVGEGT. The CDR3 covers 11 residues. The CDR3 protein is CASVGGYEQYF. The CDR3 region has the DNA TGTGCCAGCGTTGGGGGCTACGAGCAGTACTTC.

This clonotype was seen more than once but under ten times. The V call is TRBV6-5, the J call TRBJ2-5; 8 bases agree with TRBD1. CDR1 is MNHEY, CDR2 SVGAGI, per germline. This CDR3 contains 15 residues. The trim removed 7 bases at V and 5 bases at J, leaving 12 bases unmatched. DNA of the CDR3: TGTGCCAGCAAGTTCCGAGCAGGGGGCCCGGAGACCCAGTACTTC. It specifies CASKFRAGGPETQYF.

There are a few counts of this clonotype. CDR3 region: CASSRSGVGYGNTIYF. The CDR3 nucleotides are TGTGCCAGCAGCCGCTCGGGGGTAGGATATGGAAACACCATATATTTT. The genes are TRBV7-2 and TRBJ1-3; tentatively, D is TRBD1 (5 bases). Deletions cut 5 bases from V and 3 bases from J, with 17 bases between. CDR1 is SGHTA, CDR2 FQGNSA, per germline. CDR3 size: 16 residues.